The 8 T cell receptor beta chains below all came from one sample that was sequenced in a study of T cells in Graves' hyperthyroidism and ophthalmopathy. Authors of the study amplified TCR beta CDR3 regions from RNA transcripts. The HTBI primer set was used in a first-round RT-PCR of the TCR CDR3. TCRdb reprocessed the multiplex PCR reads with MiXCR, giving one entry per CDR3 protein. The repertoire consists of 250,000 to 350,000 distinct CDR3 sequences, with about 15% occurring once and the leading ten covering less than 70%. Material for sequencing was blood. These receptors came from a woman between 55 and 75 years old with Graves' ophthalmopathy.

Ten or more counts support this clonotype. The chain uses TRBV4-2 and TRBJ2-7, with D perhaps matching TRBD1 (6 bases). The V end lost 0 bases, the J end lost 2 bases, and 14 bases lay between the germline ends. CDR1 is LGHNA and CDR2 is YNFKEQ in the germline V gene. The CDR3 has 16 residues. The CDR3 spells CASSQEVRTVAYEQYF. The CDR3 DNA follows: TGTGCCAGCAGCCAAGAGGTTCGGACAGTCGCCTACGAGCAGTACTTC.

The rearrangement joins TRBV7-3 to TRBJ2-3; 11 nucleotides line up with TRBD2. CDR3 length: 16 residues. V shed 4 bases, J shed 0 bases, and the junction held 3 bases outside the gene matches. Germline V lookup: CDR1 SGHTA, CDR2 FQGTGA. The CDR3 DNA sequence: TGTGCCAGCAGCTCGGGACTAGCGGCTAGCACAGATACGCAGTATTTT. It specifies CASSSGLAASTDTQYF.

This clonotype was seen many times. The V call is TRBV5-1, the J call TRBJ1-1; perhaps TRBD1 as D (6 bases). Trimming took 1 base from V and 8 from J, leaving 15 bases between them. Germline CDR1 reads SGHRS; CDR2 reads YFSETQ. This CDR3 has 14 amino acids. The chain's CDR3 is CASSLWGGPEEAFF. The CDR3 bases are TGCGCCAGCAGCTTGTGGGGGGGGCCCGAAGAAGCTTTCTTT.

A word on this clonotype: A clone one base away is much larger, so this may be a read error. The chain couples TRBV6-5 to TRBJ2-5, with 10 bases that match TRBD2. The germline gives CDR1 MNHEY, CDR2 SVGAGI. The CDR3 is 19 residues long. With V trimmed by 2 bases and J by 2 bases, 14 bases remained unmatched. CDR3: CASSYVGFRISGGQETQYF. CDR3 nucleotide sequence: TGTGCCAGCAGTTACGTCGGATTCAGGATTAGCGGGGGGCAAGAGACCCAGTACTTC.

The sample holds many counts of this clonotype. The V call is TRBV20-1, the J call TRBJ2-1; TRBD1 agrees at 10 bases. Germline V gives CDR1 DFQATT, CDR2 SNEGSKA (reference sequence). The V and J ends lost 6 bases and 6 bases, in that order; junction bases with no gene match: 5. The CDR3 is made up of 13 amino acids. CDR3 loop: CSARQGARNEQFF. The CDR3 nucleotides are TGCAGTGCGCGACAGGGGGCGCGCAATGAGCAGTTCTTC.

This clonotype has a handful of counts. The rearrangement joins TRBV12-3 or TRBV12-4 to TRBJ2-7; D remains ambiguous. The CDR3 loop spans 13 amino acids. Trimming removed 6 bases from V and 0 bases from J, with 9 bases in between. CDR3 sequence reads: CASRPISSYEQYF. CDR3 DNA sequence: TGTGCCAGCAGACCTATAAGCTCCTACGAGCAGTACTTC.

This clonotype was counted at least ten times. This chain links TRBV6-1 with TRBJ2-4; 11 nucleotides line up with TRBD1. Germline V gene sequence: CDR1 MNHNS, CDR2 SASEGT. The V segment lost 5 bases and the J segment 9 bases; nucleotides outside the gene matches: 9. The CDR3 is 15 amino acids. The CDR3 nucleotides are TGTGCCAGCAGTTCGCTACGGGACAGGGGGGGCATTCAGTACTTC. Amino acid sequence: CASSSLRDRGGIQYF.

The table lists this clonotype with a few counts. The CDR3 region is CASSLDPTYQETQYF. CDR3 nucleotides: TGTGCCAGCAGCTTAGACCCAACCTACCAAGAGACCCAGTACTTC. The chain joins TRBV7-8 to TRBJ2-5; D is undetermined. V dropped 1 base and J dropped 0 bases, with 9 bases sitting between them. The CDR3 extends over 15 amino acids. In germline, CDR1 is SGHVS, CDR2 FQNEAQ.